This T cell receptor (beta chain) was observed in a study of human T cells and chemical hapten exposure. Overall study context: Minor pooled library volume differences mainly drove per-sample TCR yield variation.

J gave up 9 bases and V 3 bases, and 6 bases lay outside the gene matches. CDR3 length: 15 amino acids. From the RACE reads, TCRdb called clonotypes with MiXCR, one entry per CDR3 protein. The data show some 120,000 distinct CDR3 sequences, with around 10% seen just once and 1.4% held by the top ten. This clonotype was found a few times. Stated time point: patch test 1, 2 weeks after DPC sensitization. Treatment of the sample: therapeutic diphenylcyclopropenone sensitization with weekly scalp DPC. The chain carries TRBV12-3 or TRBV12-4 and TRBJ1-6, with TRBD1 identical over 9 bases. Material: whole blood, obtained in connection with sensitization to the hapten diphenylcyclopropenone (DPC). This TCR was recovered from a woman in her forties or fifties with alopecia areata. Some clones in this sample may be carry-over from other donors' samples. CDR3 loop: CASSFRDRVVSPLHF. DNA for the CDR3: TGTGCCAGCAGTTTTCGGGACAGGGTCGTTTCACCCCTCCACTTT.